This T cell receptor (beta chain) was found in a study of neurological immune-mediated disorders. In its sample, this clonotype was seen many times. The antigen is unknown. Each TCR transcript was tagged with a 10-nucleotide random UMI during 5'RACE. Over 170 million TCR-beta sequences from 15-18 subjects came from every sequencing run. MiXCR was run by TCRdb on the 5' RACE reads, yielding one entry per CDR3 protein. The table records 25,000 to 35,000 distinct CDR3 sequences, roughly 15% of them present only once. Trimming pared 2 bases from V and 7 bases from J, leaving 15 bases between. The germline V gene encodes CDR1 LGHNA and CDR2 YSLEER. This CDR3 comprises 15 residues. Whole-study findings and limits: Healthy controls had more TCR clonal expansion than multiple sclerosis, which showed the least, whereas HTLV-1-associated myelopathy showed the most. Private repertoires in all groups were suggested by the finding that expanded clones across subjects shared no CDR3 amino acid sequences.

Material for sequencing was PBMCs. The source of this sequence is a man aged 65 to 85 in good health. This chain joins TRBV4-3 and TRBJ2-1; D is ambiguous. CDR3 sequence: CASSQLGPLGNEQFF. As DNA, the CDR3 is TGCGCCAGCAGCCAACTAGGGCCTTTGGGAAATGAGCAGTTCTTC.